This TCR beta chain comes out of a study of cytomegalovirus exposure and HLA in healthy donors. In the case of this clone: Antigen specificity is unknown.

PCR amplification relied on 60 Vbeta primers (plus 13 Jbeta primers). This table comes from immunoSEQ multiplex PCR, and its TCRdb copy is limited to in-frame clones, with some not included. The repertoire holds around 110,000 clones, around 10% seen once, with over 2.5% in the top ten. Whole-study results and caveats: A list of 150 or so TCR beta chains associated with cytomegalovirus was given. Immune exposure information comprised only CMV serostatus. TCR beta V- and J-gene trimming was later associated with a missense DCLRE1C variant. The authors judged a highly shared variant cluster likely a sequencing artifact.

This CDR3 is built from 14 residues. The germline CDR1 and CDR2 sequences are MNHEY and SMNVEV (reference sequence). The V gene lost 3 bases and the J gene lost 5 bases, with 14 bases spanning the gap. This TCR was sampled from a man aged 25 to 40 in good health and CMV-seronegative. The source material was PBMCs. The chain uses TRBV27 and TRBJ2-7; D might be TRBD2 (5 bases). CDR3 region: CASSFAGGLNEQYF. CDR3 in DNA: TGTGCCAGCAGTTTCGCCGGAGGATTGAACGAGCAGTACTTC.